The 19 T cell receptor beta chains below come from one sample, sequenced in a study of cytomegalovirus exposure and HLA in healthy donors (dated by TCRdb to about 2017). Preparation of the library involved the immunoSEQ multiplex PCR assay. A mixture of 60 forward primers for TCR Vbeta segments and 13 reverse primers for TCR Jbeta segments was used in the multiplex PCR. TCRdb took over this immuneACCESS table, retaining in-frame rearrangements with V and J assigned. Such tables are incomplete; in checked studies, under half of the missing clones stem from an unresolved V gene, and the remainder is unexplained. Counted in this sample were roughly 130,000 clones; about 74% of them appeared once. The ten largest make up 5.8% of the sample. The sequenced sample consisted of PBMCs. These receptors were taken from a woman between 45 and 65 years old in good health and CMV-seropositive.

V is TRBV7-2 and J is TRBJ2-4; possible D gene TRBD1, 5 bases. Deletions cut 5 bases from V and 8 bases from J, with 19 bases between. The CDR3 contains 15 residues. CDR1 and CDR2 (germline): SGHTA, FQGNSA. The CDR3 DNA follows: TGTGCCAGCAGCCCGTTTCTTGGCAGGGTTGACATTCAGTACTTC. Its protein product is CASSPFLGRVDIQYF.

The chain combines TRBV29-1 with TRBJ2-5; 9 nucleotides line up with TRBD1. In germline, CDR1 is SQVTM, CDR2 ANQGSEA. The ends lost 6 bases at V and 5 bases at J; junction bases unmatched: 10. The CDR3 consists of 14 residues. As DNA, the CDR3 is TGCAGCGTCAGGGACAGGGTGAGGGTGGAGACCCAGTACTTC. It encodes CSVRDRVRVETQYF.

The chain recombines TRBV27 with TRBJ1-5; 8 bases line up with TRBD1. The CDR3 covers 15 residues. V was pared by 7 bases and J by 4 bases, with 9 bases of the junction left unmatched. The germline V gene encodes CDR1 MNHEY and CDR2 SMNVEV (reference sequence). The CDR3 reads CASTQTGTGNQPQHF. The CDR3 nucleotides are TGTGCCAGCACTCAGACCGGGACAGGAAATCAGCCCCAGCATTTT.

This chain connects TRBV7-2 to TRBJ1-1; D remains ambiguous. The germline gives CDR1 SGHTA, CDR2 FQGNSA. V was cut by 0 bases and J by 1 base, with 9 bases left in between. The CDR3 contains 15 residues. CDR3 region: CASSLASAENTEAFF. Here the CDR3 DNA reads TGTGCCAGCAGCTTAGCCAGCGCAGAGAACACTGAAGCTTTCTTT.

This chain links TRBV5-6 with TRBJ2-2; D possibly corresponds to TRBD1 (5 bases). The CDR3 spans 13 residues. The V gene's germline CDR1 is SGHDT and CDR2 YYEEEE. V dropped 0 bases and J dropped 7 bases, with 7 bases sitting between them. The CDR3 nucleotides read TGTGCCAGCAGCTTGGAAGGGGTCGGGGAGCTGTTTTTT. It is translated as CASSLEGVGELFF.

The sample holds a few counts of this clone. The V call is TRBV7-2, the J call TRBJ2-3; 11 bases fit TRBD2. The germline CDR1 and CDR2 sequences are SGHTA and FQGNSA. The CDR3 is made up of 16 amino acids. Germline trimming cut 3 bases from V and 7 bases from J; bases unmatched to any gene: 9. In nucleotides, the CDR3 is TGTGCCAGCAGCTTGGGGAGGCTAGCGGGGGGCAATACGCAGTATTTT. Its protein is CASSLGRLAGGNTQYF.

The chain joins TRBV13 to TRBJ2-7; a weak D match, TRBD1 (6 bases). The CDR3 extends over 13 amino acids. V was shortened by 3 bases and J by 2 bases, with 8 bases between the two germline ends. Germline V lookup: CDR1 PRHDT, CDR2 FYEKMQ (reference sequence). This CDR3 reads CASSFRDTYEQYF. DNA for the CDR3: TGTGCCAGCAGCTTCCGGGACACCTACGAGCAGTACTTC.

This clone was detected a few times. The chain employs TRBV2 and TRBJ1-5; D unclear. The CDR3 runs to 12 residues. Trimming removed 6 bases at V and 7 bases at J, with 10 bases between. The germline V gene encodes CDR1 SNHLY and CDR2 FYNNEI. The CDR3 region is CASSRDKQPQHF. The CDR3 DNA sequence: TGTGCCAGCAGCCGAGACAAGCAGCCCCAGCATTTT.

The table lists this clone with a few counts. V is TRBV27 and J is TRBJ1-6; D may be TRBD1 (6 bases). Germline CDR1 is MNHEY and CDR2 is SMNVEV (reference sequence). The germline V and J ends were trimmed by 6 bases and 5 bases, with 17 bases remaining between them. The CDR3 length is 16 residues. The CDR3 DNA is TGTGCCAGCAGACAGTTAGGGGGAACCAATAATTCACCCCTCCACTTT. Amino acids: CASRQLGGTNNSPLHF.

The V gene is TRBV29-1, the J gene TRBJ2-3; the match to TRBD1 covers 7 bases. CDR3 length: 14 amino acids. The V segment lost 7 bases and the J segment 4 bases; nucleotides outside the gene matches: 11. Germline CDR1 is SQVTM and CDR2 is ANQGSEA. CDR3 nucleotide sequence: TGCAGCGCCACACCAGGGGGTTTCGCAGATACGCAGTATTTT. It yields the protein CSATPGGFADTQYF.

The rearrangement uses TRBV5-1 and TRBJ2-5; perhaps TRBD2 as D (5 bases). The CDR3 totals 14 residues. CDR1 is SGHRS, CDR2 YFSETQ, per germline. Trimming pared 2 bases from V and 2 bases from J, leaving 10 bases between. CDR3 DNA sequence: TGCGCCAGCAGCTTTGGCCGCGGGCAAGAGACCCAGTACTTC. Protein sequence: CASSFGRGQETQYF.

This clone was recorded only once. V usage is TRBV2 and J usage is TRBJ2-2, with 7 nucleotides matching TRBD1. This CDR3 has 16 amino acids. CDR1 and CDR2 from the germline V gene are SNHLY and FYNNEI. V dropped 6 bases and J dropped 2; count of bases not matched to a gene: 9. The CDR3 loop is CASRLPGQTNTGELFF. The CDR3 DNA reads TGTGCCAGCAGACTCCCGGGACAGACCAACACCGGGGAGCTGTTTTTT.

The CDR3 nucleotides are TGTGCCAGCAGTGAACGGGGTTTGGAGGAATCCTACGAGCAGTACTTC. Protein sequence: CASSERGLEESYEQYF. V and J are TRBV6-1 and TRBJ2-7; the D gene is possibly TRBD2 (5 bases). The V end lost 2 bases, the J end lost 1 base, and 15 bases lay between the germline ends. CDR1 is MNHNS and CDR2 is SASEGT in the germline V gene. This CDR3 has 16 residues.

This chain connects TRBV18 to TRBJ2-7; TRBD2 aligns across 9 bases. V gave up 3 bases and J gave up 4 bases; unmatched junction bases: 4. The CDR3 spans 14 residues. Germline V CDR1 and CDR2: KGHSH, LQKENI. Here the CDR3 reads CASSPTSGLYEQYF. The CDR3 coding sequence is TGTGCCAGCTCACCTACTAGCGGGTTGTACGAGCAGTACTTC. The full variable domain, completed using reference TRBV18 and TRBJ2-7, is NAGVMQNPRHLVRRRGQEARLRCSPMKGHSHVYWYRQLPEEGLKFMVYLQKENIIDESGMPKERFSAEFPKEGPSILRIQQVVRGDSAAYFCASSPTSGLYEQYFGPGTRLTVT.

V and J are TRBV25-1 and TRBJ1-3; TRBD1 matches 8 bases. J gave up 3 bases and V 2 bases, and 3 bases lay outside the gene matches. CDR3 length: 15 amino acids. Germline V gives CDR1 MGHDK, CDR2 SYGVNS. The CDR3 DNA reads TGTGCCAGCAGTGAACCAGGGGGCTTTGGAAACACCATATATTTT. Translated: CASSEPGGFGNTIYF.

This chain uses TRBV2 with TRBJ1-6; D unresolved. The CDR3 is made up of 14 amino acids. Trimming left V 7 bases short and J 7 bases short, with 14 bases between. From germline, CDR1 is SNHLY and CDR2 FYNNEI. The CDR3 reads CASKRLERNSPLHF. CDR3 nucleotides: TGTGCCAGCAAGAGGCTGGAACGGAATTCACCCCTCCACTTT.

This clone was recorded once. The rearrangement links TRBV5-4 to TRBJ2-7, with 7 bases identical to TRBD2. After removal of 3 bases from V and 7 bases from J, the junction contained 1 base not matched to a gene. In germline, CDR1 is SGHNT, CDR2 YYREEE (reference sequence). The CDR3 spans 11 residues. CDR3 sequence (DNA): TGTGCCAGCAGCTGGGGAGGGGAGCAGTACTTC. Residues: CASSWGGEQYF.

The chain employs TRBV4-3 and TRBJ2-1, with a weak D call TRBD2 (6 bases). Trimming removed 1 base from V and 9 bases from J, with 10 bases in between. The germline gives CDR1 LGHNA, CDR2 YSLEER. The CDR3 has 13 residues. For the CDR3, the DNA is TGCGCCAGCAGCCAAGTCCGGGGGATTGAGCAGTTCTTC. Protein product: CASSQVRGIEQFF.

This chain connects TRBV19 to TRBJ2-5, with 9 bases identical to TRBD2. CDR3 length equals 16 residues. The ends lost 1 base at V and 5 bases at J; junction bases unmatched: 8. Germline CDR1 LNHDA, CDR2 SQIVND (reference sequence). The chain's CDR3 is CASSIVGAGGAETQYF. CDR3 bases: TGTGCCAGTAGTATAGTAGGAGCGGGGGGAGCTGAGACCCAGTACTTC.